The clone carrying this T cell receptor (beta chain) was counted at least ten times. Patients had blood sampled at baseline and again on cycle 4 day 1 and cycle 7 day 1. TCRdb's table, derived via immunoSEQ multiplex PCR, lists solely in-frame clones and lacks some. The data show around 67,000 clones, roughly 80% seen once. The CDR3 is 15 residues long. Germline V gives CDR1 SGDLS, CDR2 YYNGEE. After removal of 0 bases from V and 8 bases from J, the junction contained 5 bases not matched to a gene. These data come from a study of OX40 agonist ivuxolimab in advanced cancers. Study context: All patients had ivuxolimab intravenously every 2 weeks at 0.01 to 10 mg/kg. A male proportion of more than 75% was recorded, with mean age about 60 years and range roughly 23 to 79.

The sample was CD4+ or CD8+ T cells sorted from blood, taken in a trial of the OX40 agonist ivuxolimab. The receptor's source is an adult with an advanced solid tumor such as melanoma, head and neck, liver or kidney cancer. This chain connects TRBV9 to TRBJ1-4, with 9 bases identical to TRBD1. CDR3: CASSVGGTGLEKLFF. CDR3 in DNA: TGTGCCAGCAGCGTAGGGGGGACAGGGCTGGAAAAACTGTTTTTT. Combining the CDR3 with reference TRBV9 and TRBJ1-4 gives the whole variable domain DSGVTQTPKHLITATGQRVTLRCSPRSGDLSVYWYQQSLDQGLQFLIQYYNGEERAKGNILERFSAQQFPDLHSELNLSSLELGDSALYFCASSVGGTGLEKLFFGSGTQLSVL.